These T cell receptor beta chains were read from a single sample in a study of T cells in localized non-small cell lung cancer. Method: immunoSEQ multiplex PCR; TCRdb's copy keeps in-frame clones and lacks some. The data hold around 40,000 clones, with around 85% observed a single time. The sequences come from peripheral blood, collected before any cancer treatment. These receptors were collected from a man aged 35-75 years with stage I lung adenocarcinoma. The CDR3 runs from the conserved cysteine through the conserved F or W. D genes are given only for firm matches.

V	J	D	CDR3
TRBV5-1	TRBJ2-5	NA	CASSLRGETQYF
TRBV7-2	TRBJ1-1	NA	CASSLDTEAFF
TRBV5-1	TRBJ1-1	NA	CASSLDGTGTEAFF
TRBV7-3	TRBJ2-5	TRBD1	CASSRVAGTGWAETQYF
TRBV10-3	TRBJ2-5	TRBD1	CAISNRGETQYF
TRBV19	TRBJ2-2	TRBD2	CASKWQAGGSIAGELFF
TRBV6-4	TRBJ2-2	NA	CASSAEGGSVPGELFF
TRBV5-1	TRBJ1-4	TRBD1	CASSYATGTNEKLFF
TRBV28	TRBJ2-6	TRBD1	CASSLWGQGRSGANVLTF
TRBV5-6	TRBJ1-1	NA	CASSVTGFGYTEAFF
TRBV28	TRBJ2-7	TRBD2	CASSLTSGSLEQYF
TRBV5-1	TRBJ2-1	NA	CASSGGRGSSYNEQFF
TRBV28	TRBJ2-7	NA	CASSSSSYEQYF
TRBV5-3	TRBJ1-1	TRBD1	CASRGQGAGDTEAFF
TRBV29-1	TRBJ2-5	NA	CSVDRAAETQYF
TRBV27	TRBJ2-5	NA	CASSHRDIGTQYF
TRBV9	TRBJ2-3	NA	CASSVALDRPTTDTQYF
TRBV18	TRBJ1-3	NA	CASSPQRTAISGNTIYF
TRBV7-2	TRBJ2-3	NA	CASSFPTSTSTDTQYF
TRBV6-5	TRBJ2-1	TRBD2	CARMLGSLAGDEQFF
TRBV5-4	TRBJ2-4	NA	CASSLEGIGKNIQYF
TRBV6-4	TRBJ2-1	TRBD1	CASSARPGQKYNEQFF
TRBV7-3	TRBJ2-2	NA	CASSLSLTGELFF
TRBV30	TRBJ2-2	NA	CAWSGDGWGELFF
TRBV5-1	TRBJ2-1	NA	CASSLESSSYNEQFF
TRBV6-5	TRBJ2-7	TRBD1	CASSYLTGWGSYEQYF
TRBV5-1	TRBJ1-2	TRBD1	CASSLAGTGGPTNYGYTF
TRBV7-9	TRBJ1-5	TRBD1	CASSLGTGSNQPQHF
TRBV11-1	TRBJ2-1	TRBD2	CASSLVPAGGAGNEQFF
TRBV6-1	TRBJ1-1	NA	CATPDSLDTEAFF
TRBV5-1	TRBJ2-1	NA	CASSQGGNEQFF
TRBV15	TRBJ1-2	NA	CATSNPGRDGYGYTF
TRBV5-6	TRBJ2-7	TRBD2	CASSTWTSGFAQYF
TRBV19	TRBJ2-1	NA	CASSVRAQSLNEQFF
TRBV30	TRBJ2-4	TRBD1	CAWTRTGAKNIQYF
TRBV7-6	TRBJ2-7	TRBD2	CASSLGWGGSTYEQYF
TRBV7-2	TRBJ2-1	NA	CASSLTSYNEQFF
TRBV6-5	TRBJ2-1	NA	CASSTGPSSYNEQFF
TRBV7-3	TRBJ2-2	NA	CASSLALGELFF
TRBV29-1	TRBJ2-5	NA	CSTTRGGQTQYF
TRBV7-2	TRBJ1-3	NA	CASSSRPGNTIYF
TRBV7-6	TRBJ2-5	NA	CASSESPAQETQYF
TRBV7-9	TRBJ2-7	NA	CASNPSGLNEQYF
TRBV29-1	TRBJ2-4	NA	CSVDSGKNIQYF
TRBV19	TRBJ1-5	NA	CASSIGAGNQPQHF
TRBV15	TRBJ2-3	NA	CATSGKVAVITDTQYF
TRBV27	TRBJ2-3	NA	CASSLFLTDTQYF
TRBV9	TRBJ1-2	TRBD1	CASSVEDRGRVGGYTF
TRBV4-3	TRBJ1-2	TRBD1	CASSHWDRPGYTF
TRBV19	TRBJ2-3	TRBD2	CASSPSFGLAGEGTQYF